The T cell receptor (beta chain) described here comes from a study of blood T cell repertoires in COVID-19. The assay was immunoSEQ multiplex PCR, and TCRdb's table has in-frame clones only and misses some. The sample has about 200,000 clones; under 95% are singletons. Trimming left V 6 bases short and J 7 bases short, with 13 bases between. This CDR3 has 12 residues. CDR1 and CDR2 (germline): MDHEN, SYDVKM. The chain recombines TRBV28 with TRBJ2-7; maybe TRBD1 (6 bases). This receptor was identified in a man aged 30 to 39 with acute or convalescent COVID-19. Specimen: peripheral blood. The CDR3 DNA reads as TGTGCCAGCAGACAGGGCCCAAGGGAGCAGTACTTC. Amino acid sequence: CASRQGPREQYF. The complete variable domain, with remaining parts taken from reference TRBV28 and TRBJ2-7, reads DVKVTQSSRYLVKRTGEKVFLECVQDMDHENMFWYRQDPGLGLRLIYFSYDVKMKEKGDIPEGYSVSREKKERFSLILESASTNQTSMYLCASRQGPREQYFGPGTRLTVT.